This T cell receptor (beta chain) appears in the sequencing data of a study of cytomegalovirus exposure and HLA in healthy donors. Study results and limitations: Researchers counted about 150 TCR beta chains as cytomegalovirus-associated.

Note on this clone: What it recognizes is unknown.

The CDR3 consists of 13 residues. Trimming left V 6 bases short and J 6 bases short, with 13 bases between. Per germline, CDR1 SGHTS and CDR2 YDEGEE. PCR primers comprised 60 Vbeta and 13 Jbeta primers. TCRdb's copy holds only in-frame clones and misses some; the assay was immunoSEQ multiplex PCR. The repertoire table contains around 100,000 clones. The TCR was taken from a man in his forties or fifties in good health and CMV-seronegative. The chain carries TRBV5-8 and TRBJ1-5, with D unresolved. Sequenced material: PBMCs. The CDR3 DNA sequence: TGTGCCAGCACCCCTGCGGGAGGTCAGCCCCAGCATTTT. This encodes CASTPAGGQPQHF.